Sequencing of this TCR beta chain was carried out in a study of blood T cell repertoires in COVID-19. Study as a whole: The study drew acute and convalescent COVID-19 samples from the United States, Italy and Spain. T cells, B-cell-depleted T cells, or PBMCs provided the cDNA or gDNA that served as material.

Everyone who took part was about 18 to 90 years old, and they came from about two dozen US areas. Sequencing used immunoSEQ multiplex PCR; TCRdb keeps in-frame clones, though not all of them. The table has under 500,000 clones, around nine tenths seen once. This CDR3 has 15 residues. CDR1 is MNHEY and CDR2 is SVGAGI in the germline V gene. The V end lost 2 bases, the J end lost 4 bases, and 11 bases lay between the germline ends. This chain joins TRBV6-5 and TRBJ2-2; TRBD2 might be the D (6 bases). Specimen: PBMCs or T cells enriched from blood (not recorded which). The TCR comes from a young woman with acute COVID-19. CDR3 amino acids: CASSYNAGSTGELFF. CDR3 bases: TGTGCCAGCAGTTACAATGCGGGGTCCACCGGGGAGCTGTTTTTT.